Following are 25 T cell receptor beta chains from one sample sequenced in a study of blood T cell repertoires in COVID-19. TCRdb's copy holds only in-frame clones and misses some; the assay was immunoSEQ multiplex PCR. The table includes approximately 300,000 clones, about nine tenths detected once. Sequencing was carried out using peripheral blood. The receptors originated from a woman younger than 45 with COVID-19, enrolled during active disease.

This clone was counted once. The rearrangement joins TRBV2 to TRBJ2-7; 8 nucleotides match TRBD2. CDR3 length: 14 residues. CDR1 is SNHLY and CDR2 is FYNNEI in the germline V gene. Unmatched junction bases numbered 5, after V lost 7 bases and J lost 0 bases. CDR3 protein: CASISTSDSYEQYF. For the CDR3, the DNA is TGTGCCAGCATCTCGACTAGCGACTCCTACGAGCAGTACTTC.

This clone was recorded only once. This chain uses TRBV4-1 with TRBJ1-2, with TRBD1 matching 7 bases. The ends lost 1 base at V and 4 bases at J; junction bases unmatched: 3. CDR3 length equals 14 residues. Germline V lookup: CDR1 MGHRA, CDR2 YSYEKL. The CDR3: CASSQGDRLYGYTF. The CDR3 DNA reads as TGCGCCAGCAGCCAAGGGGACAGACTCTATGGCTACACCTTC.

This clone was detected only once. The chain couples TRBV2 to TRBJ2-7; a weak D match, TRBD1 (7 bases). The V and J ends lost 5 bases and 5 bases respectively, with 13 bases between them. This CDR3 spans 13 amino acids. Germline CDR1 SNHLY, CDR2 FYNNEI. In DNA form, the CDR3 reads TGTGCCAGCAGTCCGGAGGGGGCGGACGAGCAGTACTTC. Translated: CASSPEGADEQYF.

The V call is TRBV28, the J call TRBJ2-1; 13 bases line up with TRBD2. CDR1 MDHEN and CDR2 SYDVKM come from the germline V gene. J gave up 4 bases and V 6 bases, and 6 bases lay outside the gene matches. The length of the CDR3 is 16 residues. The DNA of the CDR3 is TGTGCCAGCAGCCCAAGGGGACTAGCGGGGTACAATGAGCAGTTCTTC. Amino acid sequence: CASSPRGLAGYNEQFF.

A note on this clone: Other DNA sequences in the same sample also yield this CDR3. The rearrangement links TRBV30 to TRBJ2-1, with D hard to call. Trimming took off 2 bases at V and 3 bases at J, with 2 bases between the two ends. Germline CDR1 GTSNPN, CDR2 SVGIG (reference sequence). This CDR3 comprises 11 residues. DNA of the CDR3: TGTGCCTGGAGTCTCTACAATGAGCAGTTCTTC. Amino acid sequence: CAWSLYNEQFF.

The genes are TRBV9 and TRBJ2-7, with 11 bases that match TRBD1. Germline V gene data show CDR1 as SGDLS and CDR2 as YYNGEE. V lost 4 bases, J lost 6 bases, and 6 bases stayed unmatched. The CDR3 contains 14 residues. CDR3: CASSFWDRGGEQYF. CDR3 coding DNA: TGTGCCAGCAGCTTCTGGGACAGGGGGGGCGAGCAGTACTTC.

The chain uses TRBV20-1 and TRBJ2-7; TRBD2 matches at 16 bases. The CDR3 totals 18 residues. The germline CDR1 and CDR2 sequences are DFQATT and SNEGSKA (reference sequence). With V trimmed by 3 bases and J by 4 bases, 12 bases remained unmatched. The CDR3 protein is CSASSIPGLAGGPYEQYF. DNA for the CDR3: TGCAGTGCTAGTTCCATCCCGGGACTAGCGGGAGGGCCTTACGAGCAGTACTTC.

This chain links TRBV7-2 with TRBJ2-7; 10 bases match TRBD2. This CDR3 spans 15 amino acids. Germline V gene lookup returns CDR1 SGHTA and CDR2 FQGNSA. The V and J ends lost 5 bases and 2 bases, in that order; junction bases with no gene match: 6. The CDR3 bases are TGTGCCAGCAGCCCCGATAGCGGGAGGACCTACGAGCAGTACTTC. The encoded protein is CASSPDSGRTYEQYF.

The J gene is TRBJ2-5, the V gene TRBV29-1; 8 bases are a match to TRBD1. This CDR3 region has 14 residues. CDR1 is SQVTM and CDR2 is ANQGSEA in the germline V gene. The trim removed 3 bases at V and 5 bases at J, leaving 8 bases unmatched. As DNA, the CDR3 is TGCAGCGTTGACTCCAAAACAGGGGGGGAGACCCAGTACTTC. It is translated as CSVDSKTGGETQYF.

This clone turned up a few times. The chain employs TRBV4-1 and TRBJ2-2; TRBD1 matches at 9 bases. The germline V gene encodes CDR1 MGHRA and CDR2 YSYEKL. This CDR3 has 16 amino acids. The V segment lost 3 bases and the J segment 5 bases; nucleotides outside the gene matches: 7. The CDR3 here is CASSHAGTGLTGELFF. The CDR3 nucleotides are TGCGCCAGCAGCCATGCCGGGACAGGGTTGACCGGGGAGCTGTTTTTT.

The rearrangement uses TRBV2 and TRBJ1-1; no definite D call. V was pared by 5 bases and J by 3 bases, with 10 bases between. The length of the CDR3 is 13 residues. Germline CDR1 is SNHLY and CDR2 is FYNNEI. The CDR3 loop reads CASSTTYHTEAFF. In DNA form, the CDR3 reads TGTGCCAGCAGTACAACATACCACACTGAAGCTTTCTTT.

This chain links TRBV18 with TRBJ2-7, with a weak D call TRBD2 (7 bases). This CDR3 comprises 14 residues. Germline V lookup: CDR1 KGHSH, CDR2 LQKENI. The V and J ends lost 2 bases and 2 bases respectively, with 10 bases between them. The CDR3 spells CASSPGEGAYEQYF. CDR3 DNA sequence: TGTGCCAGCTCACCAGGGGAGGGGGCCTACGAGCAGTACTTC.

The CDR3 is CASSGGRADTQYF. In DNA, the CDR3 is TGCGCCAGCAGCGGGGGGCGGGCAGATACGCAGTATTTT. V is TRBV10-2 and J is TRBJ2-3; perhaps TRBD2 as D (7 bases). V was shortened by 6 bases and J by 4 bases, with 11 bases between the two germline ends. The CDR3 totals 13 residues. The germline gives CDR1 WSHSY, CDR2 SAAADI.

The chain employs TRBV19 and TRBJ1-2, with TRBD1 matching over 7 bases. Germline values: CDR1 LNHDA, CDR2 SQIVND (reference sequence). This CDR3 is 13 amino acids long. The V and J ends lost 6 bases and 6 bases, in that order; junction bases with no gene match: 7. The CDR3 nucleotides are TGTGCCAGTAGGGGGACAGACAAGCATGGCTACACCTTC. This translates into CASRGTDKHGYTF.

This chain connects TRBV19 to TRBJ2-2, with D possibly TRBD1 on 5 matching bases. V was pared by 6 bases and J by 6 bases, with 5 bases between. CDR3 length: 11 amino acids. The germline V gene encodes CDR1 LNHDA and CDR2 SQIVND (reference sequence). CDR3 DNA sequence: TGTGCCAGTAGACAGGCCGGGGAGCTGTTTTTT. Residues: CASRQAGELFF.

This rearrangement joins TRBV9 to TRBJ2-2; TRBD2 is a possible D gene (6 bases). CDR3 length equals 15 residues. CDR1 SGDLS and CDR2 YYNGEE come from the germline V gene. Trimming left V 0 bases short and J 6 bases short, with 12 bases between. In DNA form, the CDR3 reads TGTGCCAGCAGCGTAGCGGAGGGTTTCGCCGGGGAGCTGTTTTTT. It codes for CASSVAEGFAGELFF. The entire variable domain, with the rest obtained from reference TRBV9 and TRBJ2-2, is as follows: DSGVTQTPKHLITATGQRVTLRCSPRSGDLSVYWYQQSLDQGLQFLIQYYNGEERAKGNILERFSAQQFPDLHSELNLSSLELGDSALYFCASSVAEGFAGELFFGEGSRLTVL.

This sequence joins TRBV5-8 and TRBJ2-5, with 10 bases aligning to TRBD1. The CDR3 spans 15 residues. With V trimmed by 6 bases and J by 4 bases, 9 bases remained unmatched. Per germline, CDR1 SGHTS and CDR2 YDEGEE. The CDR3 DNA follows: TGTGCCAGCACCCCACGGACAGGGGGTCGAGAGACCCAGTACTTC. It specifies CASTPRTGGRETQYF. Full variable domain (remainder filled in from reference TRBV5-8 and TRBJ2-5): EAGVTQSPTHLIKTRGQQATLRCSPISGHTSVYWYQQALGLGLQFLLWYDEGEERNRGNFPPRFSGRQFPNYSSELNVNALELEDSALYLCASTPRTGGRETQYFGPGTRLLVL.

This clone was observed a handful of times. The chain recombines TRBV6-5 with TRBJ1-1; 7 bases line up with TRBD1. With V trimmed by 11 bases and J by 1 base, 4 bases remained unmatched. Germline-derived CDR1 and CDR2 are MNHEY and SVGAGI. CDR3 length: 12 residues. The CDR3 spells CAARTGNTEAFF. The CDR3 region has the DNA TGTGCCGCCAGGACAGGGAACACTGAAGCTTTCTTT.

The chain links TRBV5-1 to TRBJ2-2; 13 nucleotides match TRBD2. The CDR3 is 18 amino acids. The J segment lost 4 bases and the V segment lost 0 bases, leaving 6 bases of the junction unmatched. Germline loops: CDR1 SGHRS, CDR2 YFSETQ. In nucleotides, the CDR3 is TGCGCCAGCAGCTTGGAGGGACTAGCGGGATCTCGCACCGGGGAGCTGTTTTTT. It translates to CASSLEGLAGSRTGELFF.

The chain employs TRBV2 and TRBJ2-5; TRBD2 is a possible D gene (5 bases). Trimming stripped 4 bases from V and 7 bases from J, with 16 bases between. The germline gives CDR1 SNHLY, CDR2 FYNNEI. The CDR3 spans 14 residues. The CDR3 DNA follows: TGTGCCAGCAGTGTGGCCTCAAGGGAGTGGACCCAGTACTTC. The encoded protein is CASSVASREWTQYF. Full variable domain (remainder filled in from reference TRBV2 and TRBJ2-5): EPEVTQTPSHQVTQMGQEVILRCVPISNHLYFYWYRQILGQKVEFLVSFYNNEISEKSEIFDDQFSVERPDGSNFTLKIRSTKLEDSAMYFCASSVASREWTQYFGPGTRLLVL.

As for this clone: The germline gene is not matched at one end of the junction; a read error may be the cause. The chain carries TRBV27 and TRBJ2-1, with D possibly TRBD2 on 6 matching bases. The germline gives CDR1 MNHEY, CDR2 SMNVEV (reference sequence). This CDR3 region has 14 residues. The CDR3: CASSLAGPYNEQFF. The CDR3 region has the DNA TGTGCCAGCAGTTTGGCGGGACCCTATAATGAGCAGTTCTTC.

This chain uses TRBV5-5 with TRBJ1-6; 10 bases map to TRBD1. Germline CDR1 and CDR2: SGHKS and YYEKEE (reference sequence). The trim removed 5 bases at V and 7 bases at J, leaving 15 bases unmatched. This CDR3 spans 18 amino acids. CDR3 nucleotides: TGTGCCAGCAGATTTGGGCCCGGGACAGGGGCGATGAATTCACCCCTCCACTTT. Translation gives CASRFGPGTGAMNSPLHF.

Worth noting for this clone: Other DNA variants within this sample encode the same CDR3. The chain combines TRBV19 with TRBJ1-5, with D uncertain. Per germline, CDR1 LNHDA and CDR2 SQIVND (reference sequence). V was trimmed by 4 bases and J by 3 bases, leaving 4 bases between them. CDR3 size: 12 residues. Here the CDR3 DNA reads TGTGCCAGTAGTAATTACAATCAGCCCCAGCATTTT. This encodes CASSNYNQPQHF.

This clone was found once. The J gene is TRBJ2-1, the V gene TRBV4-1, with 9 bases identical to TRBD2. The V gene's germline CDR1 is MGHRA and CDR2 YSYEKL. With V trimmed by 1 base and J by 7 bases, 8 bases remained unmatched. The CDR3 has 16 residues. The CDR3 sequence: CASSQGRLAGHNEQFF. The CDR3 nucleotides read TGCGCCAGCAGCCAAGGGCGGCTAGCGGGACATAATGAGCAGTTCTTC.

This sequence joins TRBV15 and TRBJ2-3, with D possibly being TRBD2 (6 bases). The V gene's germline CDR1 is LNHNV and CDR2 YYDKDF (reference sequence). The CDR3 length is 16 residues. V lost 2 bases and J lost 1, with 13 bases in between. The CDR3: CATSRPREFGTDTQYF. The DNA of the CDR3 is TGTGCCACCAGCAGACCCCGGGAGTTCGGCACAGATACGCAGTATTTT.